This entry describes one T cell receptor beta chain. The data are from a study of blood T cell repertoires in COVID-19. Study-level information: Samples taken during acute and convalescent COVID-19 were collected in the United States, Italy and Spain.

CDR1 and CDR2 (germline): KGHSH, LQKENI. The CDR3 sequence is 15 residues long. V shed 6 bases and J shed 6 bases, with 21 bases lying between them. Per the authors' pipeline: Reference gene primer amplification yielded estimated nucleated cell counts. Repertoires were generated with immunoSEQ multiplex PCR, while TCRdb's copy carries only in-frame clones and drops some. That table gives V, J and clone size, and the DNA gave D and trimming. The sample carries roughly 26,000 clones, around 90% recorded once. This clonotype originated in a man in his 70s with acute or convalescent COVID-19. Sequencing was carried out using peripheral blood. The V and J genes are TRBV18 and TRBJ2-7, with unresolved D. The CDR3 DNA follows: TGTGCCAGCTCGCCTTACACAGTGAGAGAAGGCGAGCAGTACTTC. This translates into CASSPYTVREGEQYF.